The next 24 T cell receptor beta chains were all read from a single sample in a study of blood T cells in healthy people across ages. Combining a sample-barcoded 5' primer with a J-beta primer mix, a second PCR ran for 7 to 11 cycles. TCRdb reanalysed the 5' RACE reads using MiXCR and keeps one entry per CDR3 protein. The sample includes around 650,000 distinct CDR3 sequences, around 38% of them seen just once. Material for sequencing was blood. Receptors were obtained from a man older than 75 in good health.

This clonotype was found once. One end of the junction does not line up with germline, which may come from a read error. This sequence joins TRBV5-1 and TRBJ2-5, with D unclear. This CDR3 has 14 residues. Germline assignment: CDR1 SGHRS and CDR2 YFSETQ. This chain's CDR3 is CASSLALFGEAQYF. The DNA of the CDR3 is TGCGCCAGCAGCTTGGCACTTTTCGGAGAGGCCCAGTACTTC.

The table lists this clonotype with a few counts. This chain joins TRBV29-1 and TRBJ1-1, with TRBD1 as a possible D gene (5 bases). The CDR3 contains 13 residues. CDR1 is SQVTM, CDR2 ANQGSEA, per germline. V was clipped by 7 bases and J by 5 bases, with 17 bases between them. CDR3 DNA sequence: TGCAGCGCCTTATTGGGGGTAGCGACTGAAGCTTTCTTT. Translating gives CSALLGVATEAFF. Drawing the rest from reference TRBV29-1 and TRBJ1-1, the complete variable domain is SAVISQKPSRDICQRGTSLTIQCQVDSQVTMMFWYRQQPGQSLTLIATANQGSEATYESGFVIDKFPISRPNLTFSTLTVSNMSPEDSSIYLCSALLGVATEAFFGQGTRLTVV.

The rearrangement links TRBV29-1 to TRBJ2-5; D may be TRBD1 or TRBD2 (5 bases each). This CDR3 has 14 residues. The germline V gene has CDR1 SQVTM and CDR2 ANQGSEA. The germline V and J ends were trimmed by 7 bases and 9 bases, with 24 bases remaining between them. CDR3 coding DNA: TGCAGCGGTGCCCCCCGGGACCCCATGGTGGCCCAGTACTTC. It is translated as CSGAPRDPMVAQYF.

V usage is TRBV7-2 and J usage is TRBJ2-1; 12 nucleotides line up with TRBD1. J was trimmed by 13 bases and V by 5 bases; bases with no gene match: 15. This CDR3 is 16 amino acids long. Germline loops: CDR1 SGHTA, CDR2 FQGNSA. CDR3 coding DNA: TGTGCCAGCAGCAGGGGACAGGGGGCTGATGTGGAGACCCAGTTCTTC. This codes for CASSRGQGADVETQFF.

This clonotype was seen a single time. The chain links TRBV21-1 to TRBJ2-1; no DNA check was done on the table's D call, TRBD1. TRBV21-1 is deemed a pseudogene. The CDR3 covers 13 residues. Written as DNA, the CDR3 is TGTGCCAGCGGATTTACAGGCTACGATGAGCAGTTCTTC. Protein product: CASGFTGYDEQFF.

This clonotype was recorded a few times. The chain is built from TRBV12-3 or TRBV12-4 and TRBJ2-3, with 9 bases lining up with TRBD2. Losses at the gene ends were 7 bases for V and 4 bases for J; bases not matched to a gene: 9. This CDR3 has 15 amino acids. The CDR3 DNA reads TGTGCCAGCACCCTGGCGGGAGGGACCCCAGATACGCAGTATTTT. This gives the protein CASTLAGGTPDTQYF.

Points on this clonotype: A read error may account for a junction end that differs from germline. The V call is TRBV30, the J call TRBJ2-5; maybe TRBD2 (5 bases). Per the germline V gene, CDR1 is GTSNPN and CDR2 is SVGIG (reference sequence). The CDR3 is made up of 11 amino acids. This CDR3 is CAGSGLREQYF. The CDR3 DNA reads as TGTGCCGGGAGTGGGCTAAGGGAGCAGTACTTC.

The chain has TRBV3-1 and TRBJ2-7; D is possibly TRBD1 or TRBD2 (5 bases each). The germline V gene encodes CDR1 LGHDT and CDR2 YNNKEL (reference sequence). The CDR3 loop spans 11 amino acids. V lost 8 bases and J 7 bases, leaving 12 bases between the germline ends. CDR3 DNA: TGTGCCAGCTGGGGGTCCAATGAGCAGTACTTC. Its translation is CASWGSNEQYF.

Only a few counts were recorded for this clonotype. V gene TRBV5-4 combines with J gene TRBJ2-7, with TRBD2 identical over 15 bases. Germline V gene sequence: CDR1 SGHNT, CDR2 YYREEE (reference sequence). Trimming removed 4 bases from V and 7 bases from J; junction bases left unmatched: 3. The CDR3 runs 14 residues. The CDR3 sequence: CASSLGLAGGEQYF. CDR3 bases: TGTGCCAGCAGCCTCGGACTAGCGGGGGGGGAGCAGTACTTC. The full variable domain, rest sourced from reference TRBV5-4 and TRBJ2-7, is ETGVTQSPTHLIKTRGQQVTLRCSSQSGHNTVSWYQQALGQGPQFIFQYYREEENGRGNFPPRFSGLQFPNYSSELNVNALELDDSALYLCASSLGLAGGEQYFGPGTRLTVT.

V gene TRBV6-2 or TRBV6-3 combines with J gene TRBJ2-1; 10 bases fit TRBD2. Per the germline V gene, CDR1 is MNHEY and CDR2 is SVGEGT. Germline trimming cut 8 bases from V and 7 bases from J; bases unmatched to any gene: 11. This CDR3 has 15 residues. CDR3 residues: CASRPAGGPLNEQFF. For the CDR3, the DNA is TGTGCCAGCCGACCAGCGGGGGGGCCCCTGAATGAGCAGTTCTTC.

The V call is TRBV20-1, the J call TRBJ2-3; perhaps TRBD2 as D (5 bases). The CDR3 totals 11 residues. Germline V gene sequence: CDR1 DFQATT, CDR2 SNEGSKA (reference sequence). V was trimmed by 8 bases and J by 6 bases, leaving 12 bases between them. This chain's CDR3 is CSSQRGDTQYF. The DNA for the CDR3 is TGCAGTAGCCAACGAGGGGATACGCAGTATTTT.

The rearrangement links TRBV7-9 to TRBJ2-4; D is possibly TRBD1 (6 bases). The closer fit of TRBJ2-7 to the DNA end suggests the J call may be wrong. From germline, CDR1 is SEHNR and CDR2 FQNEAQ (reference sequence). The CDR3 has 14 amino acids. DNA for the CDR3: TGTGCCAGCAGCTTAGCCGCAGGGGTTAACGAGCAGTACTTC. Its translation is CASSLAAGVNEQYF.

In DNA, the CDR3 is TGCGCCAGCAGCCAAGTGACAGGGATAAGAGGCACTGAAGCTTTCTTT. This sequence encodes CASSQVTGIRGTEAFF. V gene TRBV4-1 combines with J gene TRBJ1-1, with 7 bases identical to TRBD1. The CDR3 totals 16 residues. Germline V gene lookup returns CDR1 MGHRA and CDR2 YSYEKL. J gave up 4 bases and V 1 base, and 9 bases lay outside the gene matches.

This chain uses TRBV20-1 with TRBJ2-1; 12 bases fit TRBD1. The germline CDR1 and CDR2 sequences are DFQATT and SNEGSKA (reference sequence). V shed 6 bases and J 8 bases; nucleotides not matched to a gene: 5. CDR3 length equals 13 residues. The CDR3: CSALGQGAHEQFF. CDR3 sequence (DNA): TGCAGTGCCCTGGGACAGGGGGCCCATGAGCAGTTCTTC.

This clonotype was detected only once. The chain couples TRBV3-1 to TRBJ1-2; D is uncertain. V lost 4 bases, J lost 6 bases, and 9 bases lay in between. The length of the CDR3 is 12 residues. The germline V gene encodes CDR1 LGHDT and CDR2 YNNKEL (reference sequence). CDR3: CASSPHGNGYTF. CDR3 nucleotide sequence: TGTGCCAGCAGCCCCCACGGGAATGGCTACACCTTC. Looking up the rest from reference TRBV3-1 and TRBJ1-2 gives the full variable domain: DTAVSQTPKYLVTQMGNDKSIKCEQNLGHDTMYWYKQDSKKFLKIMFSYNNKELIINETVPNRFSPKSPDKAHLNLHINSLELGDSAVYFCASSPHGNGYTFGSGTRLTVV.

This chain links TRBV5-5 with TRBJ1-1; D is undetermined. The V gene lost 2 bases and the J gene lost 1 base, with 6 bases spanning the gap. Germline CDR1 SGHKS, CDR2 YYEKEE (reference sequence). There are 13 residues in the CDR3. CDR3 protein: CASSFAPNTEAFF. The DNA for the CDR3 is TGTGCCAGCAGCTTTGCCCCGAACACTGAAGCTTTCTTT.

The chain uses TRBV5-5 and TRBJ2-1, with 12 bases aligning to TRBD2. The J call may be mistaken, given a closer DNA end match to TRBJ2-7. Germline CDR1 and CDR2: SGHKS and YYEKEE (reference sequence). The CDR3 is 17 residues long. CDR3 coding DNA: TGTGCCAGCGGAATGCTAGCGGGAGGGCCCAATGACAATGAGCAGTACTTC. It codes for CASGMLAGGPNDNEQYF.

The chain recombines TRBV7-2 with TRBJ2-5, with a possible D match to TRBD2 (6 bases). Germline lookup yields CDR1 SGHTA and CDR2 FQGNSA. Trimming shortened V by 5 bases and J by 5 bases, and 24 bases separated the two germline ends. This CDR3 region has 17 residues. DNA of the CDR3: TGTGCCAGCAGCCCGAGGCGGGGACGGGGGATACGGGAGACCCAGTACTTC. Its protein is CASSPRRGRGIRETQYF.

This clonotype was detected only a few times. V gene TRBV6-2 or TRBV6-3 combines with J gene TRBJ2-7, with D uncertain. The last part of the DNA fits TRBJ2-5 better; the J call may be wrong. Germline CDR1 and CDR2: MNHEY and SVGEGT. The CDR3 covers 13 residues. The CDR3 DNA sequence: TGTGCCAGCAGTCCCCCCCCGGGAGAGACCCAGTACTTC. This translates into CASSPPPGETQYF.

There are a few counts of this clonotype. A much larger clone sits a single nucleotide away, making a read error possible. The rearrangement joins TRBV2 to TRBJ2-5; tentative D call: TRBD2 (5 bases). Between the trimmed V and J ends, which lost 0 bases and 0 bases, there was a span of 14 bases. The CDR3 contains 17 residues. The germline V gene encodes CDR1 SNHLY and CDR2 FYNNEI. The CDR3: CASSEAWVGDYQETQYF. As DNA, the CDR3 is TGTGCCAGCAGTGAAGCGTGGGTCGGGGATTACCAAGAGACCCAGTACTTC. The complete variable domain, with remaining parts taken from reference TRBV2 and TRBJ2-5, reads EPEVTQTPSHQVTQMGQEVILRCVPISNHLYFYWYRQILGQKVEFLVSFYNNEISEKSEIFDDQFSVERPDGSNFTLKIRSTKLEDSAMYFCASSEAWVGDYQETQYFGPGTRLLVL.

V is TRBV27 and J is TRBJ2-7; 8 nucleotides match TRBD2. CDR3 size: 15 residues. V shed 6 bases, J shed 1 base, and the junction held 8 bases outside the gene matches. Germline-derived CDR1 and CDR2 are MNHEY and SMNVEV (reference sequence). As DNA, the CDR3 is TGTGCCAGCAGACGACTTAGCGGGGAATCCTACGAGCAGTACTTC. Translated, it gives CASRRLSGESYEQYF.

This clonotype is a singleton in its sample. The gene calls are TRBV29-1 and TRBJ2-7; 7 nucleotides line up with TRBD1. There are 14 residues in the CDR3. Germline CDR1 SQVTM, CDR2 ANQGSEA. J lost 7 bases, V lost 1 base, and 10 bases had no gene match. DNA for the CDR3: TGCAGCGTTGAAGCGGGACAGTTATACAATGAGCAGTACTTC. Amino acid sequence: CSVEAGQLYNEQYF.

This clonotype has more than one count but fewer than ten. This chain links TRBV11-3 with TRBJ2-2; possibly TRBD1 for D (6 bases). CDR3 size: 14 residues. CDR1 SGHNT and CDR2 YENEEA come from the germline V gene. V lost 3 bases, J lost 5 bases, and 10 bases lay in between. CDR3 in DNA: TGTGCCAGCAGCTTCGGGACACATACCGGGGAGCTGTTTTTT. Translating gives CASSFGTHTGELFF.

This chain links TRBV18 with TRBJ1-2, with D possibly being TRBD1 (6 bases). Trimming shortened V by 6 bases and J by 11 bases, and 25 bases separated the two germline ends. Germline lookup yields CDR1 KGHSH and CDR2 LQKENI. The length of the CDR3 is 15 residues. The CDR3 protein is CASSEEQGELMRYTF. DNA for the CDR3: TGTGCCAGCTCGGAAGAACAGGGAGAGCTTATGAGGTACACCTTC.